Sequencing of this TCR beta chain was carried out in a study of cytomegalovirus exposure and HLA in healthy donors. General observations from the study: The authors confirmed in vitro that a few CMV-associated chains were specific for CMV antigens. A highly shared variant cluster was judged a likely technical artifact.

Note on this clone: No antigen is known for it.

PCR amplification relied on 60 Vbeta primers (plus 13 Jbeta primers). Profiling relied on immunoSEQ multiplex PCR, and the TCRdb table lists in-frame clones only, not all of them. This sample has roughly 150,000 clones, with about 64% found just once. V was clipped by 1 base and J by 0 bases, with 3 bases between them. The CDR3 covers 13 residues. Per germline, CDR1 SGHTA and CDR2 FQGTGA. The specimen sequenced was PBMCs. V usage is TRBV7-3 and J usage is TRBJ2-5; D uncertain. This TCR came from a man between 60 and 70 years old in good health and CMV-seronegative. CDR3: CASSLKHQETQYF. The DNA of the CDR3 is TGTGCCAGCAGCTTAAAGCACCAAGAGACCCAGTACTTC.